The T cell receptor (beta chain) described here comes from a study of T cell responses to AZD1222 COVID-19 vaccine. The study, taken as a whole, reports: Most donors were white British, females outnumbered males, and clonal diversity was possibly underestimated. After two AZD1222 doses, spike-specific TCR breadth and depth rose versus day 0.

The CDR3 consists of 15 residues. The V gene lost 4 bases and the J gene lost 1 base, with 11 bases spanning the gap. Looked up from germline, CDR1 is SGHRS and CDR2 is YFSETQ. Some clones are missing from TCRdb's copy, which holds only in-frame ones; the method was immunoSEQ multiplex PCR. The sample has 100,000 to 150,000 clones; around 84% are singletons. About this clone itself: Its antigen remains unknown.

The chain is built from TRBV5-1 and TRBJ2-2; tentative D call: TRBD1 (6 bases). The receptor comes from an adult in good health. The source was peripheral blood, collected on day 0 of AZD1222 vaccination. This CDR3 reads CASSATGLNTGELFF. The CDR3, as DNA: TGCGCCAGCAGCGCAACAGGGCTGAACACCGGGGAGCTGTTTTTT. Filled out from reference TRBV5-1 and TRBJ2-2, the complete variable domain reads KAGVTQTPRYLIKTRGQQVTLSCSPISGHRSVSWYQQTPGQGLQFLFEYFSETQRNKGNFPGRFSGRQFSNSRSEMNVSTLELGDSALYLCASSATGLNTGELFFGEGSRLTVL.